This T cell receptor beta chain was sequenced in a study of naive and memory T cell subsets. Findings and caveats of the study: Diversity fell and Gini index rose from naive through CM, EM, EMRA.

Two oligonucleotides, mixed equimolar, formed the beta constant-region primer covering TRBC1 and TRBC2. TCRdb analysed the UMI-ligation and nested PCR reads with MiXCR anew, one entry per CDR3 protein. The sample lists about 21,000 distinct CDR3 sequences, roughly 11% occurring once. Cells stained for CD3, CD4, CD8, CD45RA and CD27 were sorted into four subsets. Many counts were recorded for this clonotype. Its specificity is not known. CDR3 length: 17 residues. Germline V gene data show CDR1 as LGHNA and CDR2 as YSLEER. J lost 6 bases, V lost 0 bases, and 9 bases had no gene match. The sequence derives from a human donor in good health. The sequencing sample was made of central memory CD8+ T cells from blood. V usage is TRBV4-3 and J usage is TRBJ2-2; 8 bases align to TRBD2. CDR3 nucleotide sequence: TGCGCCAGCAGCCAAGATTACTGGCGGGAGGACCCCGGGGAGCTGTTTTTT. The encoded protein is CASSQDYWREDPGELFF.